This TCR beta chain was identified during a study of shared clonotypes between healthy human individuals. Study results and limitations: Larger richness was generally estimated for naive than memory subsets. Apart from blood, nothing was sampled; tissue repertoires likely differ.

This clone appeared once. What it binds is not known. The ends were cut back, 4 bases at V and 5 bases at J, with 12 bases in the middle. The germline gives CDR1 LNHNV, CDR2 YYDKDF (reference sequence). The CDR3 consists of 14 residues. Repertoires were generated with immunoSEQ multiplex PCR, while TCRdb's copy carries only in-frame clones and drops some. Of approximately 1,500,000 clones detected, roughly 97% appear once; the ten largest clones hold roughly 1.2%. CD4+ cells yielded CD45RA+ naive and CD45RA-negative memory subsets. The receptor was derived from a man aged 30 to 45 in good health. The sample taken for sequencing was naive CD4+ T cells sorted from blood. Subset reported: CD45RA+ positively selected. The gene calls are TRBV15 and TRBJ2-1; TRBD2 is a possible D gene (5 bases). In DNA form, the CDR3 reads TGTGCCACCAGCAATCTTAGGCGGGACAATGAGCAGTTCTTC. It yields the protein CATSNLRRDNEQFF.